This T cell receptor beta chain was documented in a study of T cell responses to AZD1222 COVID-19 vaccine. V was pared by 7 bases and J by 1 base, with 4 bases of the junction left unmatched. The CDR3 sequence is 13 residues long. Germline assignment: CDR1 MNHEY and CDR2 SVGAGI. Clones were sequenced by immunoSEQ multiplex PCR, and TCRdb holds only the in-frame ones, with some missing. This repertoire shows 100,000 to 150,000 clones, around 87% found once; its top ten account for around 9.3%. This chain joins TRBV6-5 and TRBJ2-7, with 7 positions matching TRBD2. The receptor was derived from an adult in good health. The sequencing here drew on peripheral blood, taken on day 0 of AZD1222 vaccination. The CDR3: CASMASGSYEQYF. CDR3 bases: TGTGCCAGCATGGCTAGCGGTTCCTACGAGCAGTACTTC.